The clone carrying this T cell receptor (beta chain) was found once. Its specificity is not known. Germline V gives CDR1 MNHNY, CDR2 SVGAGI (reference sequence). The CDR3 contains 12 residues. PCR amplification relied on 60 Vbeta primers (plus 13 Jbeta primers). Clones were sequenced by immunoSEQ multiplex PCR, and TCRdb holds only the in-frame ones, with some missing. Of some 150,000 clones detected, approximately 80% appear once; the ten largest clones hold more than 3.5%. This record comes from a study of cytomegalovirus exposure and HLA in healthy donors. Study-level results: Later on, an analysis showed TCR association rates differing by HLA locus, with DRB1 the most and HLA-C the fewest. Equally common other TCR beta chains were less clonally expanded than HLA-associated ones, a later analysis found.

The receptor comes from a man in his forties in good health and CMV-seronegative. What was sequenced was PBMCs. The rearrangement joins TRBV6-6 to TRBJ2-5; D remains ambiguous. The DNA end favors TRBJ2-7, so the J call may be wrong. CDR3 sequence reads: CASSYGLGEQYF. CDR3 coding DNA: TGTGCCAGCAGTTACGGGCTTGGCGAGCAGTACTTC.